These T cell receptor beta chains were read from a single sample in a study of T cell responses to AZD1222 COVID-19 vaccine. The repertoire was sequenced with immunoSEQ multiplex PCR; TCRdb's copy has only in-frame clones and lacks some. In the table there are just over 90,000 clones, 75% to 90% of which are singletons. The material was peripheral blood, obtained 28 days after the second AZD1222 dose. All receptors derive from an adult who received the AZD1222 COVID-19 vaccine. Each CDR3 is given with its conserved first and last residue. The D gene is left open where the match is weak. Size is stated for part of the rows, as once, few or many counts, or as a class when the clone is expanded.

j_gene | d_gene | v_gene | abundance | CDR3nt | CDR3aa
TRBJ2-7 | - | TRBV11-2 | once | TGTGCCAGCAGCAACCACCACAGCTTCTCCTACGAGCAGTACTTC | CASSNHHSFSYEQYF
TRBJ1-4 | TRBD1 | TRBV18 | - | TGTGCCAGCTCAGCAGACAGGGTAGTCAATGAAAAACTGTTTTTT | CASSADRVVNEKLFF
TRBJ2-2 | TRBD1 | TRBV5-1 | - | TGCGCCAGCAGGACGACAGGGGGCAGGGCCGGGGAGCTGTTTTTT | CASRTTGGRAGELFF
TRBJ1-4 | - | TRBV29-1 | - | TGCAGCGTTGGGGGGGGTAACAATGAAAAACTGTTTTTT | CSVGGGNNEKLFF
TRBJ1-2 | - | TRBV15 | once | TGTGCCACCAGCAGAGATTTCCCTAACAGGGCCCACTATGGCTACACCTTC | CATSRDFPNRAHYGYTF
TRBJ1-1 | - | TRBV5-4 | - | TGTGCCAGCAGCTTGGACTGGAACACTGAAGCTTTCTTT | CASSLDWNTEAFF
TRBJ1-1 | TRBD1 | TRBV19 | - | TGTGCCAGTAGTATAGATCGAGGGGGAGGACAGGGGCGGCTTACTGAAGCTTTCTTT | CASSIDRGGGQGRLTEAFF
TRBJ1-6 | - | TRBV25-1 | - | TGTGCCAGTTCCCTAGGGGCAGGTGGAAGCTATAATTCACCCCTCCACTTT | CASSLGAGGSYNSPLHF
TRBJ2-2 | - | TRBV19 | medium-sized | TGTGCCAGTAGTGGGGATGACTTGAGGCCCGGGGAGCTGTTTTTT | CASSGDDLRPGELFF
TRBJ1-1 | - | TRBV5-1 | - | TGCGCCAGCAGCTCCCAGGGGACGAACACTGAAGCTTTCTTT | CASSSQGTNTEAFF
TRBJ2-2 | - | TRBV3-1/TRBV3-2 | - | TGTGCCAGCAGCCAAGTTCTAGCGTTGACCGGGGAGCTGTTTTTT | CASSQVLALTGELFF
TRBJ1-4 | TRBD1 | TRBV5-4 | few | TGTGCCAGCAGAGATTCCGGGACAGGAGACGAAAAACTGTTTTTT | CASRDSGTGDEKLFF
TRBJ2-3 | - | TRBV20-1 | - | TGCAGTGCCCCGGGGGAAGATACGCAGTATTTT | CSAPGEDTQYF
TRBJ2-1 | TRBD2 | TRBV10-3 | - | TGTGCCATGACTAGCGGGAGTTACAATGAGCAGTTCTTC | CAMTSGSYNEQFF
TRBJ2-3 | TRBD2 | TRBV19 | - | TGTGCCAGTAGTGTAACTAGCGGATTCACAGATACGCAGTATTTT | CASSVTSGFTDTQYF
TRBJ2-1 | TRBD2 | TRBV3-1/TRBV3-2 | - | TGTGCCAGCAGCCAACTTAATGGCGGGAGCCGTGAGCAGTTCTTC | CASSQLNGGSREQFF
TRBJ1-2 | TRBD1 | TRBV2 | - | TGTGCCAGCAGAAAGCGCAGGGGGGGAACTAACTATGGCTACACCTTC | CASRKRRGGTNYGYTF
TRBJ1-1 | - | TRBV27 | - | TGTGCCAGCAGTCTTTTGCCCCCCGGTCTCCGGTACACTGAAGCTTTCTTT | CASSLLPPGLRYTEAFF
TRBJ1-5 | - | TRBV12-3/TRBV12-4 | - | TGTGCCAGCAGTTTTGGAAGGGATCAGCCCCAGCATTTT | CASSFGRDQPQHF
TRBJ2-5 | - | TRBV5-6 | - | TGTGCCAGCAGCTTGGACTCCTTGGAGACCCAGTACTTC | CASSLDSLETQYF
TRBJ2-7 | TRBD1 | TRBV3-1/TRBV3-2 | - | TGTGCCAGCAGCCCATGGGACAGGGGCTTGAGTGAGCAGTACTTC | CASSPWDRGLSEQYF
TRBJ1-2 | - | TRBV13 | few | TGTGCCAGCAGCCCCGAGGACAGAGGCCTTTCTGACACCTTC | CASSPEDRGLSDTF
TRBJ1-4 | - | TRBV2 | - | TGTGCCAGCTCCCGACCGGGGACCTTAGAAGAAAAACTGTTTTTT | CASSRPGTLEEKLFF
TRBJ2-3 | TRBD2 | TRBV7-6 | - | TGTGCCATCGGGCGCGGGGGGGCCCCTAGCACAGATACGCAGTATTTT | CAIGRGGAPSTDTQYF
TRBJ1-5 | - | TRBV19 | few | TGTGCCAGTAGTATCCTCCCTCCCTTCCGGCAGCCCCAGCATTTT | CASSILPPFRQPQHF
TRBJ2-7 | TRBD2 | TRBV5-1 | - | TGCGCCAGCAGTTTCGATCCTAGCGGCGCCTACGAGCAGTACTTC | CASSFDPSGAYEQYF
TRBJ1-1 | - | TRBV27 | few | TGTGCCAGCAGCCTTTCAGGGGTAGGCACTGAAGCTTTCTTT | CASSLSGVGTEAFF
TRBJ1-1 | - | TRBV10-2 | once | TGCGCCAGCCGGGGACGCGAGAACACTGAAGCTTTCTTT | CASRGRENTEAFF
TRBJ1-1 | TRBD1 | TRBV7-9 | - | TGTGCCAGCAGCTTATGGAAAGGACAGGGTAAAACTCCTTCCACTGAAGCTTTCTTT | CASSLWKGQGKTPSTEAFF
TRBJ2-5 | TRBD2 | TRBV4-3 | - | TGCGCCAGCAGCCAAGATCCCCTATGGCTAGCGGGGGGAGAGACCCAGTACTTC | CASSQDPLWLAGGETQYF
TRBJ2-2 | - | TRBV30 | - | TGTGCCTGGAGGATGTCAGGTCCCGGGGAGCTGTTTTTT | CAWRMSGPGELFF
TRBJ2-5 | TRBD2 | TRBV27 | - | TGTGCCAGCAGTGGGACCGGCACTAGCGGGAGAATAGGGAAGTACTTC | CASSGTGTSGRIGKYF
TRBJ1-2 | - | TRBV29-1 | - | TGCAGCGTTGACGAATTTAACTATGGCTACACCTTC | CSVDEFNYGYTF
TRBJ2-2 | - | TRBV4-3 | - | TGCGCCAGCAGCCAAGATCCCCAAAGCGCTGGGGAGCTGTTTTTT | CASSQDPQSAGELFF
TRBJ2-1 | - | TRBV10-3 | - | TGTGCCATCAGTGACCCTAACTCAGAATCCTACAATGAGCAGTTCTTC | CAISDPNSESYNEQFF
TRBJ2-1 | TRBD1 | TRBV2 | - | TGTGCCAGCAGTCCGGACAGGGGGAATTACAATGAGCAGTTCTTC | CASSPDRGNYNEQFF
TRBJ2-5 | TRBD1 | TRBV5-4 | - | TGTGCCAGCAGCTTGTTATTTGGGCGGGACAGGAATACCAAAGAGACCCAGTACTTC | CASSLLFGRDRNTKETQYF
TRBJ1-1 | - | TRBV21-1 | - | TGTGCCAGCAGCAAACGTGAAGCTTTCTTT | CASSKREAFF
TRBJ1-1 | - | TRBV27 | - | TGTGCCAGCAGTTTAGTATGGACAGTGAACACTGAAGCTTTCTTT | CASSLVWTVNTEAFF
TRBJ2-5 | TRBD2 | TRBV9 | - | TGTGCCAGCAGCGTGTTAGCGGGGGCTAGCCAAGAGACCCAGTACTTC | CASSVLAGASQETQYF
TRBJ2-3 | - | TRBV6-5 | - | TGTGCCAGCAGTTCAGACGGAGATACGCAGTATTTT | CASSSDGDTQYF
TRBJ2-3 | - | TRBV3-1/TRBV3-2 | few | TGTGCCAGCAGCCTAGGCGCTCGGGGGCCTAGGAGCACAGATACGCAGTATTTT | CASSLGARGPRSTDTQYF
TRBJ1-3 | TRBD1 | TRBV6-1 | - | TGTGCCAGCAGTGACGGGACAGGTGGCCTCTCTGGAAACACCATATATTTT | CASSDGTGGLSGNTIYF
TRBJ1-2 | TRBD1 | TRBV9 | - | TGTGCCAGCCCAGGGGGGACAGGGACCTATGGCTACACCTTC | CASPGGTGTYGYTF
TRBJ1-1 | TRBD1 | TRBV29-1 | - | TGCAGCGTCGCCCCGGGACAGGGTATGAACACTGAAGCTTTCTTT | CSVAPGQGMNTEAFF
TRBJ1-2 | - | TRBV10-1 | - | TGCGCCAGCAGTGAGTCTGGGGTTGCCTATGGCTACACCTTC | CASSESGVAYGYTF
TRBJ2-3 | - | TRBV18 | once | TGTGCCAGCTCACCGCGCGAGGGGACAGATACGCAGTATTTT | CASSPREGTDTQYF
TRBJ1-1 | - | TRBV14 | - | TGTGCCAGCAGCTTCCTAAACAGCAGGGCTGGGACTGAAGCTTTCTTT | CASSFLNSRAGTEAFF
TRBJ1-4 | - | TRBV27 | - | TGTGCCAGCAGTTTACTTAACCAGGTTGTCGGCGCTAAACTGTTTTTT | CASSLLNQVVGAKLFF
TRBJ1-2 | - | TRBV6-5 | - | TGTGCCAGCAGTTACCAAGGACACCGGTATGGCTACACCTTC | CASSYQGHRYGYTF
TRBJ1-2 | - | TRBV28 | - | TGTGCCAGCAGACCGGACAGTAACTATGGCTACACCTTC | CASRPDSNYGYTF
TRBJ2-1 | - | TRBV9 | - | TGTGCCAGCAGCACAAGCGGAGCTCTCTACAATGAGCAGTTCTTC | CASSTSGALYNEQFF